This is a list of T cell receptor beta chains from one sample in a study of blood T cell repertoires in COVID-19. The data were produced by immunoSEQ multiplex PCR, yet TCRdb's version contains in-frame clones alone and is incomplete. The profile shows 65,000 to 70,000 clones, around 80% of them singletons. Sequencing used peripheral blood. Receptor source: a human donor in a cohort sampled during active COVID-19. Each CDR3 is given with its conserved first and last residue. The D gene is left open where the match is weak. For some rows the clone size is stated as once, few or many, or as a class when expanded; others skip it.

d_call clone_size j_call v_call cdr3_nt cdr3_aa
TRBD2 NA TRBJ2-1 TRBV6-2/TRBV6-3 TGTGCCAGCAGTTACGCCCCTGGACTAGCGGGAGGTGGGGACAATGAGCAGTTCTTC CASSYAPGLAGGGDNEQFF
NA NA TRBJ1-1 TRBV7-2 TGTGCCAGCAGCCTAAACCCTCGGGGCACTGAAGCTTTCTTT CASSLNPRGTEAFF
NA NA TRBJ2-1 TRBV6-2/TRBV6-3 TGTGCCAGCAGCCGCCTAAGTGAGCAGTTCTTC CASSRLSEQFF
TRBD1 NA TRBJ2-1 TRBV19 TGTGCCAGTAGTAATGGGCCAGGGGGTCTCCTGCGTGAGCAGTTCTTC CASSNGPGGLLREQFF
NA NA TRBJ2-7 TRBV6-2/TRBV6-3 TGTGCCAGCAGCCGCAGCTACGAGCAGTACTTC CASSRSYEQYF
NA NA TRBJ1-2 TRBV19 TGTGCCAGTAGTCCGGCGACTGCTAACTATGGCTACACCTTC CASSPATANYGYTF
NA NA TRBJ2-7 TRBV5-1 TGCGCCAGCAGCTTGGGGGGGCTCGGCGTTGACAACGAGCAGTACTTC CASSLGGLGVDNEQYF
NA NA TRBJ2-2 TRBV13 TGTGCCAGCAGCTTAGCTGCGAACACCGGGGAGCTGTTTTTT CASSLAANTGELFF
TRBD1 NA TRBJ1-1 TRBV6-1 TGTGCCAGCAGTGATGGGACAGGGGGCGGGACTGAAGCTTTCTTT CASSDGTGGGTEAFF
TRBD2 NA TRBJ2-3 TRBV27 TGTGCCAGCAGTCTCCGACTAGCGGGAGGTTCCCATACGCAGTATTTT CASSLRLAGGSHTQYF
NA once TRBJ2-2 TRBV6-4 TGTGCCAGCAGAGGGATGACTAGAACCGGGGAGCTGTTTTTT CASRGMTRTGELFF
NA NA TRBJ1-1 TRBV7-9 TGTGCCAGCAGCTTACCAGGGAATCGTCCTGAAGCTTTCTTT CASSLPGNRPEAFF
NA NA TRBJ1-2 TRBV18 TGTGCATCGGGGGAAGGTAACTATGGCTACACCTTC CASGEGNYGYTF
NA NA TRBJ2-1 TRBV7-2 TGTGCCAGCAGCTTAGCGTTGAAGATAGCGGCCTACAATGAGCAGTTCTTC CASSLALKIAAYNEQFF
TRBD1 NA TRBJ1-2 TRBV30 TGTGCCTGGAGTCCGCAAACGGCATGGACAGGGTTTAACTATGGCTACACCTTC CAWSPQTAWTGFNYGYTF
TRBD1 NA TRBJ2-7 TRBV28 TGTGCCAGCAGTTTGACAGGGGACGAGCAGTACTTC CASSLTGDEQYF
TRBD2 NA TRBJ2-3 TRBV7-2 TGTGCCAGCAGCTTAGCCCCCTCGATTAGCGGGAGGAGCACAGATACGCAGTATTTT CASSLAPSISGRSTDTQYF
NA NA TRBJ2-7 TRBV5-6 TGTGCCAGCAGCTTGGTCAGGGAAGGCTCGTCCGAGCAGTACTTC CASSLVREGSSEQYF
NA NA TRBJ1-5 TRBV6-6 TGTGCCAGCAGGCCTGCCCAAACAGGGATCTATCAGCCCCAGCATTTT CASRPAQTGIYQPQHF
NA NA TRBJ2-5 TRBV4-1 TGCGCCAGCAGCCAAGATCGGCGGAGGGCATCAGAGACCCAGTACTTC CASSQDRRRASETQYF
NA NA TRBJ2-7 TRBV29-1 TGCAGCGCCGGAAGGAGCTCCTACGAGCAGTACTTC CSAGRSSYEQYF
NA NA TRBJ2-7 TRBV19 TGTGCCAGTAGTAAGGGGACTGTCTACGAGCAGTACTTC CASSKGTVYEQYF
TRBD2 NA TRBJ2-7 TRBV6-2/TRBV6-3 TGTGCCAGCAGTTACTACATTCCGACTAGCGGGAGTACCTACGAGCAGTACTTC CASSYYIPTSGSTYEQYF
NA NA TRBJ1-1 TRBV27 TGTGCCAGCAGTCTCGCGGGCAGTTACACTGAAGCTTTCTTT CASSLAGSYTEAFF
TRBD1 NA TRBJ2-1 TRBV6-5 TGTGCCAGCAGTTACGGGACAGGGTCCTACAATGAGCAGTTCTTC CASSYGTGSYNEQFF
TRBD2 NA TRBJ2-1 TRBV30 TGTGCCTGGAGTGCCACTAGACTAGCGGGTTACAATGAGCAGTTCTTC CAWSATRLAGYNEQFF
TRBD2 NA TRBJ2-7 TRBV2 TGTGCCAGCGGAGGACTAGCGGGAGGGTACTCCTACGAGCAGTACTTC CASGGLAGGYSYEQYF
TRBD1 NA TRBJ2-7 TRBV5-1 TGCGCCAGCAAGGCGACGGGACAGGGGACCGAGCAGTACTTC CASKATGQGTEQYF
TRBD2 NA TRBJ2-1 TRBV3-1/TRBV3-2 TGTGCCAGCAGCCAAGGCTTACTAGCGGGAGTCGATGAGCAGTTCTTC CASSQGLLAGVDEQFF
NA NA TRBJ2-5 TRBV7-2 TGTGCCAGCAGCTTGCGCGGGGAGACCCAGTACTTC CASSLRGETQYF
TRBD1 NA TRBJ1-1 TRBV28 TGTGCCAGCAGCCCAGGGGGGTACACTGAAGCTTTCTTT CASSPGGYTEAFF
TRBD1 NA TRBJ1-3 TRBV10-2 TGCGCCAGCATGGACAGGGGTCCTACCTCTGGAAACACCATATATTTT CASMDRGPTSGNTIYF
NA NA TRBJ1-3 TRBV3-1/TRBV3-2 TGTGCCAGCAGCTTGGGGTCGGGGAGTGGAAACACCATATATTTT CASSLGSGSGNTIYF
TRBD2 NA TRBJ2-5 TRBV10-3 TGTGCCATCAGCCGAGCGGGAGGAGAGACCCAGTACTTC CAISRAGGETQYF
TRBD1 NA TRBJ2-5 TRBV28 TGTGCCAGCAGTTACCCGACTCCAGGACAGGGATTTGGGCAAGAGACCCAGTACTTC CASSYPTPGQGFGQETQYF
NA NA TRBJ2-4 TRBV5-1 TGCGCCAGCAGCTCCGGACAGCCTCGGGCCAAAAACATTCAGTACTTC CASSSGQPRAKNIQYF
NA NA TRBJ2-1 TRBV15 TGTGCCACCAGCCCTACTAGCTACTCCTACAATGAGCAGTTCTTC CATSPTSYSYNEQFF
TRBD2 NA TRBJ2-2 TRBV28 TGTGCCAGCATCGTGAGCGGGAGTACGAACACCGGGGAGCTGTTTTTT CASIVSGSTNTGELFF
TRBD2 NA TRBJ2-3 TRBV28 TGTGCCAGCAGCCCGGGACTAAGTTTGGCCCGTGCTAGCACAGATACGCAGTATTTT CASSPGLSLARASTDTQYF
NA NA TRBJ2-7 TRBV28 TGTGCCAGCAGTTTATACCCTGCGGGTGCTTACGAGCAGTACTTC CASSLYPAGAYEQYF
TRBD2 NA TRBJ2-1 TRBV6-5 TGTGCCAGCGCTCACACTAGCGGCCTCTACAATGAGCAGTTCTTC CASAHTSGLYNEQFF
NA NA TRBJ2-5 TRBV7-3 TGTGCCAGCAGCAGTGGAGGGGGCGCTGAGACCCAGTACTTC CASSSGGGAETQYF